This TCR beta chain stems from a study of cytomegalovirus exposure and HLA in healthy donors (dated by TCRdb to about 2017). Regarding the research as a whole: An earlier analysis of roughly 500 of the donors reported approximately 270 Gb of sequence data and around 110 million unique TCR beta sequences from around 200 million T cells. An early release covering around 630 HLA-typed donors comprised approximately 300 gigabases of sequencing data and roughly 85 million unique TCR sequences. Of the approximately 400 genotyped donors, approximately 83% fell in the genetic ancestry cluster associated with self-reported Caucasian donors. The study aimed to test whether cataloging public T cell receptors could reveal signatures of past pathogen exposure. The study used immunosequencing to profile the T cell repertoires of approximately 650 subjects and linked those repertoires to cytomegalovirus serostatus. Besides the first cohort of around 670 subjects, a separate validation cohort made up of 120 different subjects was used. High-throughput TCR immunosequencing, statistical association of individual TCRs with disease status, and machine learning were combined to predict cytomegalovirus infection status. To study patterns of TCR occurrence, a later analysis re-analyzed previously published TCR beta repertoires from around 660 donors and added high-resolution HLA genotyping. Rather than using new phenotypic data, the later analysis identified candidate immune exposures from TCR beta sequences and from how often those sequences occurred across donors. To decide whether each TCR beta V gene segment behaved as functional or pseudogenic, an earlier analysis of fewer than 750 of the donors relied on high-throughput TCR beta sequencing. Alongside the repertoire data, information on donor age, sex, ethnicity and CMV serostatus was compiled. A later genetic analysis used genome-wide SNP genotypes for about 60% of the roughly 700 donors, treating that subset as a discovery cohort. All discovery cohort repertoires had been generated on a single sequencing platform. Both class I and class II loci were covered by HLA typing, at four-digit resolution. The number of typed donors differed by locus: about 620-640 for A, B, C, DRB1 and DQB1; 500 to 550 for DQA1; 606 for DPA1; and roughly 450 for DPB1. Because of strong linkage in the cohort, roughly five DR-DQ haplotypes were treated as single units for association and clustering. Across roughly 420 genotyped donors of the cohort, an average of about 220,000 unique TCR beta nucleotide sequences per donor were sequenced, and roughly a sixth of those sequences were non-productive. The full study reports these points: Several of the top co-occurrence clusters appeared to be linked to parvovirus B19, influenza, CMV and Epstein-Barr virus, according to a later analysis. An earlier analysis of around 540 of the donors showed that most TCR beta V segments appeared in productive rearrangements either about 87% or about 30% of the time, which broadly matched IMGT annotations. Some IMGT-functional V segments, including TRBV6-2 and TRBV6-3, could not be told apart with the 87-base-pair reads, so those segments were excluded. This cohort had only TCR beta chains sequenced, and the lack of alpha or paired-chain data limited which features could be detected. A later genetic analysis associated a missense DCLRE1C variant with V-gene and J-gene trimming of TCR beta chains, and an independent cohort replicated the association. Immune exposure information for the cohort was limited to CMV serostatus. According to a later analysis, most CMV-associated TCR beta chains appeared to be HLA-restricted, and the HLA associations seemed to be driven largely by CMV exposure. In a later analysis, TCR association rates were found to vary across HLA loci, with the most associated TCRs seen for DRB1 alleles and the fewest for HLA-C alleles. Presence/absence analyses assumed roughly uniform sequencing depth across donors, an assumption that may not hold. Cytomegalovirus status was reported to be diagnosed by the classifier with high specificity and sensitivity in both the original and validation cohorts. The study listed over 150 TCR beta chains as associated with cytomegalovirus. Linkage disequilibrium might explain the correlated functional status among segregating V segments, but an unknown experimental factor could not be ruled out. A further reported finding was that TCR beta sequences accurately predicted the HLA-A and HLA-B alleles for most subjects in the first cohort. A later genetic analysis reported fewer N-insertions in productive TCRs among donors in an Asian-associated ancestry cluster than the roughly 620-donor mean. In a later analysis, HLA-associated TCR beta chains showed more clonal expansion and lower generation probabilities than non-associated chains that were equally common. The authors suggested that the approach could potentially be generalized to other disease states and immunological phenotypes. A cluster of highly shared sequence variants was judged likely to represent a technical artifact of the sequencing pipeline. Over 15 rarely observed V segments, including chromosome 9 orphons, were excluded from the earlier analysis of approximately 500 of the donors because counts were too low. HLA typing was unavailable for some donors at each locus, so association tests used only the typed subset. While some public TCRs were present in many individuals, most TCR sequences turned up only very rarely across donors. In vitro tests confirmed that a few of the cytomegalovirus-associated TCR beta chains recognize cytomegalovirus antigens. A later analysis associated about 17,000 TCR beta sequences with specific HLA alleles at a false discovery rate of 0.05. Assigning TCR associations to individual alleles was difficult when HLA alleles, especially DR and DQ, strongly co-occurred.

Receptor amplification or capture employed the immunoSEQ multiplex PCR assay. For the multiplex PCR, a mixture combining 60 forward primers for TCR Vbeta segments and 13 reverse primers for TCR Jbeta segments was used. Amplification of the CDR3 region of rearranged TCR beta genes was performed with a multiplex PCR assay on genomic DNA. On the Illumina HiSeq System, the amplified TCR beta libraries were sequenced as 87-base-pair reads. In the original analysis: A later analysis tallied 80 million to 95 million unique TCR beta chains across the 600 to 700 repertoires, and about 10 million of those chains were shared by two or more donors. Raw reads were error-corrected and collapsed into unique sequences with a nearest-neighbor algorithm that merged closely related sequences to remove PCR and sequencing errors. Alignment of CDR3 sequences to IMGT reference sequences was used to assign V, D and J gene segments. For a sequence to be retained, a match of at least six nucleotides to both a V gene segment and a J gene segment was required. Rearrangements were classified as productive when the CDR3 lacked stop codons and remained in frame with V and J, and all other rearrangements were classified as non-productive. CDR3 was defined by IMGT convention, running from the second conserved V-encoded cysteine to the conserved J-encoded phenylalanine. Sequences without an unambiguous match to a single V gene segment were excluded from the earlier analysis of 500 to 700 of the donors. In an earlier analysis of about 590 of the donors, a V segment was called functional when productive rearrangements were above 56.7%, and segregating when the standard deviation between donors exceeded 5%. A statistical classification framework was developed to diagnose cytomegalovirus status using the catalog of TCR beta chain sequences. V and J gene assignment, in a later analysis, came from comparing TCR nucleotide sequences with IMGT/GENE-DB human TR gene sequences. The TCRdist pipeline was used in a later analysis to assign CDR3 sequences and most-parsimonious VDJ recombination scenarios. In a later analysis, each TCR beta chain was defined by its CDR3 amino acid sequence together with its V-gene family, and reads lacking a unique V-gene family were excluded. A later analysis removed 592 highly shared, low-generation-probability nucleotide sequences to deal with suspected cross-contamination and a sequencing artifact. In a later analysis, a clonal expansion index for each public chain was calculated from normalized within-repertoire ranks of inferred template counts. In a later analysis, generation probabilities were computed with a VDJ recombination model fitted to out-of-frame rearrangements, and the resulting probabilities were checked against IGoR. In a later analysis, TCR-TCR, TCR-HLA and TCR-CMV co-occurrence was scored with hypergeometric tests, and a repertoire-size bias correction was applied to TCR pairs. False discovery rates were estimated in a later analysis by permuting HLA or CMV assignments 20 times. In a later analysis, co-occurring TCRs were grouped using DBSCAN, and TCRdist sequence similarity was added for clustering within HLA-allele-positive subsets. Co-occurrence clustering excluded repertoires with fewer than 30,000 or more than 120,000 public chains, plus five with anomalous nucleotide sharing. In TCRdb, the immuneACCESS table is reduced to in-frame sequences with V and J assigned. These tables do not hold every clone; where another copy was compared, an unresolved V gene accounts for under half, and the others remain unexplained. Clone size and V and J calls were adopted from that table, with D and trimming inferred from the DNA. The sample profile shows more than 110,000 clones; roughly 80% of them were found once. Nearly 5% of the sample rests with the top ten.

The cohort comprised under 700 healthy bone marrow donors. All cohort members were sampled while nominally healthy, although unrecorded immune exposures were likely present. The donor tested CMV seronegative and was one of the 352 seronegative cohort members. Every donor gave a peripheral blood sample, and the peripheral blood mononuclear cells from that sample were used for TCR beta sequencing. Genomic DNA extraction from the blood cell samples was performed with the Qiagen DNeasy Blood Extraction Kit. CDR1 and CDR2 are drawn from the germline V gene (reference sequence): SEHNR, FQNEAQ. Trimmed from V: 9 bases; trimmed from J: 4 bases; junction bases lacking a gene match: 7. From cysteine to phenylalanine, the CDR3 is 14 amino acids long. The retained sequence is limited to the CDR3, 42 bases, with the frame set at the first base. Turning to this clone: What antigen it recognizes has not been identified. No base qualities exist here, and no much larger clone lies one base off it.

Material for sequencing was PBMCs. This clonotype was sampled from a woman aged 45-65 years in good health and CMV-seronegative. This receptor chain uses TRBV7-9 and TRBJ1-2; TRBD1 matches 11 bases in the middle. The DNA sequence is TGTGCCAGTCGCCGGGACAGGGGGATCTATGGCTACACCTTC. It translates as CASRRDRGIYGYTF.